This T cell receptor (beta chain) is drawn from a study of T cell changes during pregnancy in multiple sclerosis (dated 2019 in TCRdb). Regarding the study in general: Changes in the T cell repertoire over the course of pregnancy were examined in this study in women with multiple sclerosis.

Turning to this clone: Its antigen target is currently unknown. No clone much larger than this one lies a single base away; base qualities are absent.

V is clipped by 1 base and J by 2 bases, and the sequence between their germline boundaries is 13 bases long. From cysteine to phenylalanine, the CDR3 is 16 amino acids long. Just CDR3 DNA is preserved here, 48 bases in frame from base 1. According to the germline V gene, CDR1 reads SGHTA and CDR2 reads FQGNSA. Libraries came from the immunoSEQ multiplex PCR assay. TCRdb retrieved this table from immuneACCESS and kept in-frame rearrangements only. Not all clones are present; in checked studies, unresolved V genes account for under half, and no reason is known for the remainder. The sample table lists about 100,000 clones, about 91% of them with a count of one. The top ten hold about 3.4% of the sample.

The TCR was taken from a female donor with multiple sclerosis, enrolled in a pregnancy study. The sample in question was peripheral blood, obtained in the second trimester of pregnancy. The V and J genes are TRBV7-2 and TRBJ2-3; matching of 5 bases hints at TRBD1 as the D gene. The CDR3 protein: CASSLGGNGITDTQYF. In nucleotides, the sequence is TGTGCCAGCAGCTTAGGGGGCAATGGTATCACAGATACGCAGTATTTT.